These 19 T cell receptor beta chains were sequenced from one sample in a study of T-cell reconstitution after alpha-beta-depleted transplantation in children. As it was prepared, the TCRbeta library received unique molecular identifiers. TCRdb re-derived calls from the PCR reads in MiXCR, one entry per CDR3 protein. The table has about 460,000 distinct CDR3 sequences, 10% to 12% seen once. The material was PBMCs, mostly from graft donor cells, obtained 180 days after TCRalphabeta/CD19-depleted stem cell transplant. The receptor source for this set is a female patient aged 2-15 years who had a stem cell transplant for aplastic anemia, so the T cells may come from the graft donor.

This clonotype was seen many times. This sequence joins TRBV29-1 and TRBJ1-1; D gene ambiguous. Germline-derived CDR1 and CDR2 are SQVTM and ANQGSEA. The CDR3 extends over 11 amino acids. Trimming stripped 7 bases from V and 0 bases from J, with 6 bases between. This CDR3 reads CSGRMNTEAFF. CDR3 nucleotides: TGCAGCGGACGGATGAACACTGAAGCTTTCTTT. Together with reference TRBV29-1 and TRBJ1-1, the CDR3 gives the full variable domain: SAVISQKPSRDICQRGTSLTIQCQVDSQVTMMFWYRQQPGQSLTLIATANQGSEATYESGFVIDKFPISRPNLTFSTLTVSNMSPEDSSIYLCSGRMNTEAFFGQGTRLTVV.

This clonotype appeared a few times. V and J are TRBV29-1 and TRBJ1-3, with TRBD1 identical over 7 bases. This CDR3 has 13 residues. With 6 bases clipped from V and 3 bases from J, the junction kept 5 bases outside the gene matches. Looked up from germline, CDR1 is SQVTM and CDR2 is ANQGSEA. The CDR3 coding sequence is TGCAGCGTCATGACAGGGTTTGGAAACACCATATATTTT. This sequence encodes CSVMTGFGNTIYF.

V gene TRBV28 combines with J gene TRBJ2-7, with D perhaps matching TRBD1 (6 bases). Trimming left V 7 bases short and J 3 bases short, with 22 bases between. This CDR3 spans 16 amino acids. Germline values: CDR1 MDHEN, CDR2 SYDVKM. The CDR3 DNA is TGTGCCAGCACCATAAGAGCCTCAGGGGTTGGCTACGAGCAGTACTTC. Protein product: CASTIRASGVGYEQYF.

In its sample, this clonotype was seen a few times. This chain joins TRBV29-1 and TRBJ1-2; the match to TRBD1 covers 8 bases. The CDR3 spans 14 residues. The germline CDR1 and CDR2 sequences are SQVTM and ANQGSEA. Trimming at V came to 4 bases and at J to 4 bases, leaving 8 bases not matched to a gene. Here the CDR3 reads CSVGAGTGFYGYTF. The DNA for the CDR3 is TGCAGCGTTGGGGCCGGGACAGGCTTCTATGGCTACACCTTC.

Details on this clonotype: A much larger clone differs by one base, so this may be a read error. This sequence joins TRBV4-2 and TRBJ1-2; D gene unclear. Germline CDR1 reads LGHNA; CDR2 reads YNFKEQ. This CDR3 region has 12 residues. The V end lost 5 bases, the J end lost 4 bases, and 8 bases lay between the germline ends. The CDR3 DNA sequence: TGTGCCAGCAGCGGTGGCAGCTATGGCTACACCTTC. This gives the protein CASSGGSYGYTF.

This clonotype was seen only a few times. The chain combines TRBV10-3 with TRBJ1-1, with D possibly being TRBD1 (6 bases). Germline V CDR1 and CDR2: ENHRY, SYGVKD. The CDR3 loop spans 16 amino acids. The germline V and J ends were trimmed by 5 bases and 2 bases, with 18 bases remaining between them. CDR3 sequence (DNA): TGTGCCATCAGTAGAACAGGGAGGGATGGAAACACTGAAGCTTTCTTT. Its protein product is CAISRTGRDGNTEAFF.

As concerns this clonotype: This may be a read error, as it is one base from a much larger clone. The J gene is TRBJ2-1, the V gene TRBV10-3; D call uncertain. V was clipped by 2 bases and J by 4 bases, with 9 bases between them. There are 14 residues in the CDR3. Germline assignment: CDR1 ENHRY and CDR2 SYGVKD. The CDR3: CAISEPLEYNEQFF. The CDR3 nucleotides are TGTGCCATCAGTGAGCCGCTAGAATACAATGAGCAGTTCTTC.

This clonotype was picked up many times. The rearrangement links TRBV12-3 or TRBV12-4 to TRBJ2-5; 10 bases line up with TRBD1. The CDR3 covers 15 residues. V gave up 3 bases and J gave up 2 bases; unmatched junction bases: 3. CDR3 region: CASSLGDRGQETQYF. CDR3 DNA: TGTGCCAGCAGTTTGGGGGACAGGGGACAAGAGACCCAGTACTTC.

This clonotype has only a few counts. J is TRBJ2-1 and V is TRBV3-1; D ambiguous. Germline V CDR1 and CDR2: LGHDT, YNNKEL (reference sequence). Trimming stripped 1 base from V and 4 bases from J, with 2 bases between. This CDR3 is 12 amino acids long. The CDR3 DNA reads as TGTGCCAGCAGCCAAGGGTACAATGAGCAGTTCTTC. This encodes CASSQGYNEQFF.

This clonotype was recorded a few times. V and J are TRBV11-2 and TRBJ2-7; TRBD1 aligns across 7 bases. The CDR3 contains 15 residues. Losses at the gene ends were 0 bases for V and 4 bases for J; bases not matched to a gene: 6. The germline gives CDR1 SGHAT, CDR2 FQNNGV. The CDR3 DNA sequence: TGTGCCAGCAGCTTAGACAGGGGGTTTCTGTACGAGCAGTACGTC. Translating it yields CASSLDRGFLYEQYV.

This clonotype was seen only a few times. This chain connects TRBV10-3 to TRBJ2-4; possibly TRBD2 for D (6 bases). In germline, CDR1 is ENHRY, CDR2 SYGVKD. The CDR3 contains 17 residues. V gave up 2 bases and J gave up 1 base, with 15 bases separating them. CDR3 DNA sequence: TGTGCCATCAGTGAGCCGCTCCGACTAGAGGCCAAAAACATTCAGTACTTC. Protein: CAISEPLRLEAKNIQYF.

This clonotype showed up just a few times. The J gene is TRBJ2-1, the V gene TRBV28, with no clear D. Germline V gene data show CDR1 as MDHEN and CDR2 as SYDVKM. V was cut by 7 bases and J by 4 bases, with 11 bases left in between. CDR3 size: 13 residues. The CDR3 region is CASNLWVYNEQFF. In nucleotides, the CDR3 is TGTGCCAGCAACCTGTGGGTATACAATGAGCAGTTCTTC.

This clonotype came up a few times. The chain joins TRBV7-9 to TRBJ2-1; D is uncertain. The germline CDR1 and CDR2 sequences are SEHNR and FQNEAQ (reference sequence). The V end lost 10 bases, the J end lost 3 bases, and 16 bases lay between the germline ends. This CDR3 is 14 amino acids long. CDR3 sequence: CAITPVTDYNEQFF. DNA of the CDR3: TGTGCCATTACCCCTGTAACAGACTACAATGAGCAGTTCTTC.

This clonotype was counted many times. V and J are TRBV12-3 or TRBV12-4 and TRBJ1-4; D is perhaps TRBD1 (5 bases). Trimming took off 3 bases at V and 5 bases at J, with 7 bases between the two ends. The CDR3 runs 13 residues. The CDR3 here is CASSFGTNEKLFF. The CDR3 DNA is TGTGCCAGCAGTTTCGGGACGAATGAAAAACTGTTTTTT.

This clonotype occurred a few times. J is TRBJ2-3 and V is TRBV28; 7 bases line up with TRBD2. V dropped 1 base and J dropped 4; count of bases not matched to a gene: 11. The CDR3 contains 17 residues. Germline V lookup: CDR1 MDHEN, CDR2 SYDVKM. The CDR3 region has the DNA TGTGCCAGCAGTTTATCCCCCGGCGGGAGAGGGGCAGATACGCAGTATTTT. The encoded protein is CASSLSPGGRGADTQYF.

This clonotype showed up many times. The J gene is TRBJ2-1, the V gene TRBV4-3; D not certain. Germline V CDR1 and CDR2: LGHNA, YSLEER. With 0 bases removed from V and 0 bases from J, the gap between germline ends came to 9 bases. There are 16 residues in the CDR3. This CDR3 reads CASSQDLVSSYNEQFF. The CDR3 nucleotides are TGCGCCAGCAGCCAAGATTTAGTTAGCTCCTACAATGAGCAGTTCTTC.

V and J are TRBV19 and TRBJ2-7; TRBD1 or TRBD2 may be the D gene (5 bases each). Trimming removed 5 bases from V and 1 base from J, with 15 bases in between. CDR3 length: 15 amino acids. Germline assignment: CDR1 LNHDA and CDR2 SQIVND (reference sequence). CDR3 region: CASSAFFGASYEQYV. The CDR3 DNA reads TGTGCCAGTAGTGCCTTTTTCGGGGCTTCCTACGAGCAGTACGTC.

The V gene is TRBV6-2 or TRBV6-3, the J gene TRBJ2-1; D gene uncertain. The CDR3 has 13 amino acids. In germline, CDR1 is MNHEY, CDR2 SVGEGT. V lost 4 bases and J lost 6, with 10 bases in between. Here the CDR3 DNA reads TGTGCCAGCAGTTTGGGAAGAACCAATGAGCAGTTCTTC. Amino acid sequence: CASSLGRTNEQFF.

This clonotype appeared many times. The rearrangement links TRBV10-3 to TRBJ2-3, with 10 positions matching TRBD1. This CDR3 contains 14 residues. Germline loops: CDR1 ENHRY, CDR2 SYGVKD. Losses at the gene ends were 11 bases for V and 7 bases for J; bases not matched to a gene: 12. CDR3 sequence: CAVSPGQGLHTQYF. CDR3 in DNA: TGTGCCGTCTCCCCGGGACAGGGGCTACATACGCAGTATTTT.